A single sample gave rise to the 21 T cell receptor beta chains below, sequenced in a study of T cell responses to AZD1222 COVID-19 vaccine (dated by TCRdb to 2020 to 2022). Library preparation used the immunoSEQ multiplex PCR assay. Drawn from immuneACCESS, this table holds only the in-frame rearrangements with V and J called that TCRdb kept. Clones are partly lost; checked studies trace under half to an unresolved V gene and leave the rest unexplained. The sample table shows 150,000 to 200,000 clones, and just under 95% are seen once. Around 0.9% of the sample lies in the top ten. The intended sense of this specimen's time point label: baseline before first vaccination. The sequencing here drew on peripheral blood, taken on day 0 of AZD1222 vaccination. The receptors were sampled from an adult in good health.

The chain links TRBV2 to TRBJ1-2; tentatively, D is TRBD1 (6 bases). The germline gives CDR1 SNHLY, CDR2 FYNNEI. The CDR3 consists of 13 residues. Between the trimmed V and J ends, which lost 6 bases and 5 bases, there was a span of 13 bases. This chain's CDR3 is CASSQQGRYGYTF. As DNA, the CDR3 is TGTGCCAGCAGCCAACAGGGTCGGTATGGCTACACCTTC.

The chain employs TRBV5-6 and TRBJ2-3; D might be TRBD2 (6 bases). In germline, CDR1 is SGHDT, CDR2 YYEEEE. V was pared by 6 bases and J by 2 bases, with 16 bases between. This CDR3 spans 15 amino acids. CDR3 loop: CASTLWDSDTDTQYF. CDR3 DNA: TGTGCCAGCACTCTCTGGGACTCAGACACAGATACGCAGTATTTT.

The CDR3 coding sequence is TGTGCTAGTGGTCCGGGCGTCTCTAGCGGGCAAGAGACCCAGTACTTC. Amino acid sequence: CASGPGVSSGQETQYF. The V call is TRBV12-5, the J call TRBJ2-5; 8 positions match TRBD2. Germline CDR1 LGHNT, CDR2 FRNRAP. The CDR3 runs 16 residues. Unmatched junction bases numbered 10, after V lost 5 bases and J lost 2 bases. Drawing the rest from reference TRBV12-5 and TRBJ2-5, the complete variable domain is DARVTQTPRHKVTEMGQEVTMRCQPILGHNTVFWYRQTMMQGLELLAYFRNRAPLDDSGMPKDRFSAEMPDATLATLKIQPSEPRDSAVYFCASGPGVSSGQETQYFGPGTRLLVL.

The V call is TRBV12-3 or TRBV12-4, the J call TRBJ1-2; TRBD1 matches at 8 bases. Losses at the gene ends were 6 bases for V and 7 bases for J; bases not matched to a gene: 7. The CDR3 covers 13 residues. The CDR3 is CASRLQGEGGYTF. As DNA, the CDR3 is TGTGCCAGCAGACTACAGGGGGAAGGTGGCTACACCTTC.

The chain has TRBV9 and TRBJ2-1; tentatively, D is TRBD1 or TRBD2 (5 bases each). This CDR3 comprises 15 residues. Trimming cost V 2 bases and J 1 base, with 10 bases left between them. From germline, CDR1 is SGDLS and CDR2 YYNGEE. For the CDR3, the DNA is TGTGCCAGCAGCGTTGCCGGGGCATCCTACAATGAGCAGTTCTTC. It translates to CASSVAGASYNEQFF.

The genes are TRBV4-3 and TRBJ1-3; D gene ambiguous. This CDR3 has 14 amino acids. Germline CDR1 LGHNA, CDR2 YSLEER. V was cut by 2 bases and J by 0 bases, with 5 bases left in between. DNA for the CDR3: TGCGCCAGCAGCCAAACCCACTCTGGAAACACCATATATTTT. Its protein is CASSQTHSGNTIYF.

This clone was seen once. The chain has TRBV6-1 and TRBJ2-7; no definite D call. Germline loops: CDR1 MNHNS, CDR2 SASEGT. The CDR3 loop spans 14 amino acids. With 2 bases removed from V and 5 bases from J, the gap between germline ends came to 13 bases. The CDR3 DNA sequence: TGTGCCAGCAGTGAATCGGGCCCGAACGACGAGCAGTACTTC. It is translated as CASSESGPNDEQYF.

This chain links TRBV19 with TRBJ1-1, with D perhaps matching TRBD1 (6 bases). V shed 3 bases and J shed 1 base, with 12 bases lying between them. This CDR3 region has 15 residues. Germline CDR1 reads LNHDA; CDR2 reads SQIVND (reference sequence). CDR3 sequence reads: CASSMIGGPNTEAFF. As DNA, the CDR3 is TGTGCCAGTAGTATGATAGGGGGACCGAACACTGAAGCTTTCTTT. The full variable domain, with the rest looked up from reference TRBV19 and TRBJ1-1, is DGGITQSPKYLFRKEGQNVTLSCEQNLNHDAMYWYRQDPGQGLRLIYYSQIVNDFQKGDIAEGYSVSREKKESFPLTVTSAQKNPTAFYLCASSMIGGPNTEAFFGQGTRLTVV.

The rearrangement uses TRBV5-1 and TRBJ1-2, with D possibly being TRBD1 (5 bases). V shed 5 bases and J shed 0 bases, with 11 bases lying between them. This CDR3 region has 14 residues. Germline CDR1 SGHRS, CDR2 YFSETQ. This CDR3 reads CASSTQGANYGYTF. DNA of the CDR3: TGCGCCAGCAGTACCCAGGGAGCTAACTATGGCTACACCTTC.

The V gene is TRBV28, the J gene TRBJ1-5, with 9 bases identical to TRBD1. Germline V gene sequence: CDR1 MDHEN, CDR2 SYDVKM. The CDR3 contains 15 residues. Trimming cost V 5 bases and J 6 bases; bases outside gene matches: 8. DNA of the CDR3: TGTGCCAGCAGTGGAGGACAGGGGATTAGTCAGCCCCAGCATTTT. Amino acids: CASSGGQGISQPQHF. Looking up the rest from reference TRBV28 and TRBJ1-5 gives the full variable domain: DVKVTQSSRYLVKRTGEKVFLECVQDMDHENMFWYRQDPGLGLRLIYFSYDVKMKEKGDIPEGYSVSREKKERFSLILESASTNQTSMYLCASSGGQGISQPQHFGDGTRLSIL.

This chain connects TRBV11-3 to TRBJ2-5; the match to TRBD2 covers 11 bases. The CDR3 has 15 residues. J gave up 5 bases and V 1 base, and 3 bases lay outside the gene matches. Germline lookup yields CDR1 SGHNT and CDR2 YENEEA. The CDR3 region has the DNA TGTGCCAGCAGCTTAGGACTAGCGGGGATCGAGACCCAGTACTTC. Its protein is CASSLGLAGIETQYF.

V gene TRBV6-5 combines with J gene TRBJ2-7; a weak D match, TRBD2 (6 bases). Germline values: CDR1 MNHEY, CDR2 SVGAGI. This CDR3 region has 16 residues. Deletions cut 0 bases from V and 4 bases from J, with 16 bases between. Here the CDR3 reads CASSYSVVRGSYEQYF. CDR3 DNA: TGTGCCAGCAGTTACTCGGTCGTTCGGGGGAGTTACGAGCAGTACTTC.

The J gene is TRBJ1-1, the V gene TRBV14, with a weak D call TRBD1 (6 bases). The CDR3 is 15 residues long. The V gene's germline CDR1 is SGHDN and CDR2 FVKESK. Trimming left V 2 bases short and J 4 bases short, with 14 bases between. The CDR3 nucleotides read TGTGCCAGCAGCCAAATCCAGGGGAAAAGCACTGAAGCTTTCTTT. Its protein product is CASSQIQGKSTEAFF.

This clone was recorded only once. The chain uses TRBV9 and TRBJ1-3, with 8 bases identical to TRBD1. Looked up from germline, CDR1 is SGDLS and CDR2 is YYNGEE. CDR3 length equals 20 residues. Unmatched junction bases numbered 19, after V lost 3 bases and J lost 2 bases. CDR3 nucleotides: TGTGCCAGCAGCGGTGAGTCAGGGGGCTATACGTGGAGTACTGGAAACACCATATATTTT. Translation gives CASSGESGGYTWSTGNTIYF. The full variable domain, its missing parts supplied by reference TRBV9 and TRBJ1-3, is DSGVTQTPKHLITATGQRVTLRCSPRSGDLSVYWYQQSLDQGLQFLIQYYNGEERAKGNILERFSAQQFPDLHSELNLSSLELGDSALYFCASSGESGGYTWSTGNTIYFGEGSWLTVV.

The CDR3 loop reads CASSKLGSGQRPAFF. DNA of the CDR3: TGTGCCAGCAGCAAATTAGGCTCTGGTCAACGCCCCGCGTTCTTC. The V and J genes are TRBV21-1 and TRBJ2-1. TRBV21-1 is termed a pseudogene. The CDR3 length is 15 residues.

In DNA, the CDR3 is TGTGCCAGCAGTTTTAGGTTCGTGGGCAGTAATTCTCACGAGCAGTACTTC. Protein product: CASSFRFVGSNSHEQYF. V is TRBV28 and J is TRBJ2-7; D is unresolved. The CDR3 consists of 17 residues. Trimming shortened V by 3 bases and J by 5 bases, and 23 bases separated the two germline ends. Germline V gene lookup returns CDR1 MDHEN and CDR2 SYDVKM.

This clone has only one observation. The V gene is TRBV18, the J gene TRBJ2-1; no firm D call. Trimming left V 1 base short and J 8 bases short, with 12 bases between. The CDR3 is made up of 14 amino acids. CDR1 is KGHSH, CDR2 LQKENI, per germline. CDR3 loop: CASSPRDTMDEQFF. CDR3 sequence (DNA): TGTGCCAGCTCACCACGTGACACGATGGATGAGCAGTTCTTC.

The CDR3 sequence: CASSLKVNFQPQHF. For the CDR3, the DNA is TGTGCCAGCAGTTTAAAAGTGAATTTTCAGCCCCAGCATTTT. J is TRBJ1-5 and V is TRBV27; D is ambiguous. CDR3 length equals 14 residues. V gave up 2 bases and J gave up 6 bases, with 11 bases separating them. Germline V gives CDR1 MNHEY, CDR2 SMNVEV (reference sequence).

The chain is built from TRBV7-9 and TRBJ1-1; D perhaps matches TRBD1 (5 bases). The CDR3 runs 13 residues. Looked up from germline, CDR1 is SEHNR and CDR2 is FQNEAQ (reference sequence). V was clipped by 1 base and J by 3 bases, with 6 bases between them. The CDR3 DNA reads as TGTGCCAGCAGCTTAGTGGGGGACACTGAAGCTTTCTTT. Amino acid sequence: CASSLVGDTEAFF.

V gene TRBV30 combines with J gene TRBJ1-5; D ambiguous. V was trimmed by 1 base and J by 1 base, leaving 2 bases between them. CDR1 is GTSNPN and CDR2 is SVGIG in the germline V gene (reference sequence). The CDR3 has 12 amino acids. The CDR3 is CAWSDSNQPQHF. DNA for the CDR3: TGTGCCTGGAGTGACAGCAATCAGCCCCAGCATTTT.

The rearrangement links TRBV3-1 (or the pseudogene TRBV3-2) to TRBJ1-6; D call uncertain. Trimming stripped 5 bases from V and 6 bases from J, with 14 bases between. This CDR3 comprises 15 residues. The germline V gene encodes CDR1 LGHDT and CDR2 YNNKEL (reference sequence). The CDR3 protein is CASSYSLLGNSPLHF. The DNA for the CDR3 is TGTGCCAGCAGCTATTCCTTGTTGGGTAATTCACCCCTCCACTTT.